This T cell receptor beta chain was recorded in a study of cytomegalovirus exposure and HLA in healthy donors. A multiplex PCR was run with 60 Vbeta primers and 13 Jbeta primers. Clones were sequenced by immunoSEQ multiplex PCR, and TCRdb holds only the in-frame ones, with some missing. Among 150,000 or so clones listed, 70% to 80% were seen once. This CDR3 region has 13 residues. Between the trimmed V and J ends, which lost 8 bases and 5 bases, there was a span of 14 bases. Per germline, CDR1 MNHEY and CDR2 SMNVEV (reference sequence). Material for sequencing was PBMCs. The V gene is TRBV27, the J gene TRBJ2-3, with a possible D match to TRBD2 (6 bases). The receptor was isolated from a man aged 18 to 29 in good health and CMV-seropositive. The CDR3 spells CASGGIPGDTQYF. The CDR3 nucleotides read TGTGCCAGCGGCGGGATCCCGGGAGATACGCAGTATTTT.